The 13 T cell receptor beta chains listed next were all sequenced from one sample in a study of radiotherapy plus CTLA-4 blockade in lung cancer. Data came from immunoSEQ multiplex PCR; TCRdb stores just in-frame clones and leaves some out. Among approximately 28,000 clones listed, 70% to 85% were seen once. This specimen was peripheral blood, taken from a patient treated with radiotherapy plus ipilimumab. The receptor source for this set is a human donor with non-small cell lung cancer who had stable disease on radiotherapy plus ipilimumab.

The gene calls are TRBV6-1 and TRBJ2-7; 7 bases align to TRBD1. The V segment lost 6 bases and the J segment 7 bases; nucleotides outside the gene matches: 12. This CDR3 contains 14 residues. From germline, CDR1 is MNHNS and CDR2 SASEGT. The CDR3: CASSYPGQVREQYF. The DNA of the CDR3 is TGTGCCAGCAGCTACCCCGGACAGGTGAGGGAGCAGTACTTC.

The rearrangement joins TRBV6-8 to TRBJ1-5; D is unclear. CDR3 length: 12 residues. Trimming took 0 bases from V and 6 from J, leaving 3 bases between them. Germline V gene data show CDR1 as MNHGY and CDR2 as SAAAGT. Written as DNA, the CDR3 is TGTGCCAGCAGTTACTCGAGTCAGCCCCAGCATTTT. Translated: CASSYSSQPQHF.

V is TRBV11-2 and J is TRBJ2-5; D not resolved. V was pared by 1 base and J by 1 base, with 7 bases between. This CDR3 has 14 residues. Per the germline V gene, CDR1 is SGHAT and CDR2 is FQNNGV. The CDR3 protein is CASSLVLTQETQYF. CDR3 bases: TGTGCCAGCAGCTTAGTTCTGACCCAAGAGACCCAGTACTTC.

The rearrangement joins TRBV5-6 to TRBJ1-4; D is undetermined. Germline V lookup: CDR1 SGHDT, CDR2 YYEEEE. V was cut by 0 bases and J by 3 bases, with 6 bases left in between. This CDR3 has 14 residues. The CDR3 DNA reads as TGTGCCAGCAGCTTGGGACACGCTAATGAAAAACTGTTTTTT. Its translation is CASSLGHANEKLFF.

This clone was recorded once. This chain connects TRBV4-3 to TRBJ1-1, with 7 bases fitting TRBD1. Germline V gene data show CDR1 as LGHNA and CDR2 as YSLEER. V shed 8 bases, J shed 1 base, and the junction held 4 bases outside the gene matches. The CDR3 is made up of 13 amino acids. The CDR3 DNA is TGCGCCAGCGGAAGACAGGGGAACACTGAAGCTTTCTTT. This translates into CASGRQGNTEAFF.

This clone ranks as hyperexpanded. The chain uses TRBV6-4 and TRBJ1-1; D is perhaps TRBD1 (6 bases). Trimming left V 5 bases short and J 1 base short, with 11 bases between. CDR3 size: 14 residues. Germline CDR1 is MRHNA and CDR2 is SNTAGT. The CDR3 bases are TGTGCCAGCAGTTTAACGACAGGGAACACTGAAGCTTTCTTT. It encodes CASSLTTGNTEAFF.

The V and J genes are TRBV15 and TRBJ1-2; a weak D match, TRBD1 (5 bases). There are 14 residues in the CDR3. The V and J ends lost 0 bases and 7 bases respectively, with 12 bases between them. CDR1 is LNHNV and CDR2 is YYDKDF in the germline V gene (reference sequence). The CDR3 coding sequence is TGTGCCACCAGCAGAGATATCCAGGGCGGTGGCTACACCTTC. Amino acid sequence: CATSRDIQGGGYTF.

The rearrangement links TRBV10-2 to TRBJ1-5, with no clear D. V was shortened by 5 bases and J by 0 bases, with 14 bases between the two germline ends. CDR1 is WSHSY and CDR2 is SAAADI in the germline V gene. The CDR3 loop spans 16 amino acids. Here the CDR3 reads CASSPGRRNSNQPQHF. The CDR3 DNA reads TGCGCCAGCAGTCCTGGACGGCGAAATAGCAATCAGCCCCAGCATTTT.

The V call is TRBV6-5, the J call TRBJ1-6; D possibly corresponds to TRBD1 (6 bases). The length of the CDR3 is 13 residues. Trimming cost V 7 bases and J 13 bases, with 17 bases left between them. Germline V gives CDR1 MNHEY, CDR2 SVGAGI. DNA for the CDR3: TGTGCCAGCATCGACAGGAGGAACACGCCCCTCCACTTT. This sequence encodes CASIDRRNTPLHF.

The chain has TRBV18 and TRBJ2-5; 9 nucleotides line up with TRBD1. The V and J ends lost 6 bases and 5 bases, in that order; junction bases with no gene match: 10. Germline loops: CDR1 KGHSH, CDR2 LQKENI. This CDR3 contains 15 residues. In DNA, the CDR3 is TGTGCCAGCTCCCCAACCCAAGGGACAGGGGAGACCCAGTACTTC. This gives the protein CASSPTQGTGETQYF.

The gene calls are TRBV19 and TRBJ2-5; D may be TRBD2 (6 bases). CDR3 length: 13 amino acids. Trimming stripped 1 base from V and 7 bases from J, with 10 bases between. Germline V gene sequence: CDR1 LNHDA, CDR2 SQIVND (reference sequence). CDR3 sequence: CASSIGGDGTQYF. CDR3 DNA: TGTGCCAGTAGTATAGGGGGGGATGGGACCCAGTACTTC.

J is TRBJ1-5 and V is TRBV5-4; D is ambiguous. CDR3 length: 16 residues. CDR1 SGHNT and CDR2 YYREEE come from the germline V gene (reference sequence). Between the trimmed V and J ends, which lost 0 bases and 8 bases, there was a span of 18 bases. CDR3 in DNA: TGTGCCAGCAGCTTGGGCCGGACCCTTAGTCATGAGCCCCAGCATTTT. Amino acid sequence: CASSLGRTLSHEPQHF.

The chain carries TRBV27 and TRBJ2-1; D unresolved. Germline V CDR1 and CDR2: MNHEY, SMNVEV (reference sequence). The CDR3 length is 13 residues. Trimming left V 6 bases short and J 9 bases short, with 15 bases between. As DNA, the CDR3 is TGTGCCAGCAGCCGACTCCAACCGAGTGAGCAGTTCTTC. Its translation is CASSRLQPSEQFF.